This T cell receptor (beta chain) originates from a study of T cells in Graves' hyperthyroidism and ophthalmopathy. At the level of the study: Any treatment followed the collection of peripheral blood at initial diagnosis.

Overall study results and limits: Blood also held most thyroid clonotypes expanded beyond 0.001.

The source material, RNA transcripts, was used to amplify TCR beta CDR3 regions. First-round RT-PCR of the TCR CDR3 relied on the HTBI primer set. A single record per CDR3 protein comes from TCRdb applying MiXCR to the multiplex PCR reads. The table records 400,000 to 500,000 distinct CDR3 sequences, over 12% of them present only once. Reasons for excluding patients were uncontrolled infection, other autoimmune disease, pregnancy or lactation. The source of the PBMCs was over 8.5 ml of fresh peripheral blood. In this sample, this clonotype turned up a few times. Its antigen is still unknown. Germline loops: CDR1 SGHTA, CDR2 FQGNSA. V was cut by 1 base and J by 3 bases, with 3 bases left in between. The CDR3 covers 13 residues.

The sample comprised blood. This chain uses TRBV7-2 with TRBJ2-2; D not certain. This sequence originates from a man aged 18 to 29 with Graves' ophthalmopathy. The CDR3 DNA reads TGTGCCAGCAGCTTAGTCCACACCGGGGAGCTGTTTTTT. Translating gives CASSLVHTGELFF.